This TCR beta chain emerged from a study of cytomegalovirus exposure and HLA in healthy donors. Study overall: One earlier analysis, a look at 150 million to 200 million T cells, found roughly 110 million unique TCR beta sequences. A preliminary data release comprised around 85 million unique TCRs obtained from HLA-typed donors.

With 60 Vbeta and 13 Jbeta primers, the PCR was carried out. Method: immunoSEQ multiplex PCR; TCRdb's copy keeps in-frame clones and lacks some. The table lists more than 150,000 clones, around 76% of them singletons. Germline CDR1 is SQVTM and CDR2 is ANQGSEA. The V gene end was trimmed by 4 bases and the J gene end by 5 bases; junction bases not matched to a gene: 2. The CDR3 runs to 13 residues. The sequenced sample was PBMCs. The sequence came from a man aged 40-49 years in good health and CMV-seronegative. The genes are TRBV29-1 and TRBJ1-5, with 10 bases matching TRBD1. DNA of the CDR3: TGCAGCGTTGGACAGGGGGCCTATCAGCCCCAGCATTTT. Translated: CSVGQGAYQPQHF.